This TCR beta chain emerged from a study of T-cell reconstitution after alpha-beta-depleted transplantation in children. As it was prepared, the TCRbeta library received unique molecular identifiers. A single record per CDR3 protein comes from TCRdb applying MiXCR to the PCR reads. The sample lists about 340,000 distinct CDR3 sequences; approximately 10% were seen once. Germline V gene data show CDR1 as SQVTM and CDR2 as ANQGSEA. V shed 6 bases and J 5 bases; nucleotides not matched to a gene: 3. The CDR3 length is 12 residues. The chain has TRBV29-1 and TRBJ2-5; 10 bases match TRBD1. The source was PBMCs from the stem cell graft donor, collected from the stem cell graft. The receptor's source is a human donor who donated a stem cell graft to a child with acute lymphoblastic leukemia. This CDR3 reads CSVDRGPETQYF. CDR3 DNA: TGCAGCGTAGACAGGGGGCCGGAGACCCAGTACTTC.